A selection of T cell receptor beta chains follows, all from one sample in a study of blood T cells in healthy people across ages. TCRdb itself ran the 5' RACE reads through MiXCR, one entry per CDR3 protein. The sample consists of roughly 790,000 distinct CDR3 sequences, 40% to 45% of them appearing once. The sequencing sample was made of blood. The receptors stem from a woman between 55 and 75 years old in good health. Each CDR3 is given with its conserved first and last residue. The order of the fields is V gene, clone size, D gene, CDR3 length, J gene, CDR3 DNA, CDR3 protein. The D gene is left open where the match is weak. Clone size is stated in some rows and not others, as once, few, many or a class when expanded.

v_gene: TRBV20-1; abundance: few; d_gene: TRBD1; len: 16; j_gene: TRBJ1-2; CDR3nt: TGCAGTGCTAGAGATACCAAGACAGGGGGCTACTATGGCTACACCTTC; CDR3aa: CSARDTKTGGYYGYTF
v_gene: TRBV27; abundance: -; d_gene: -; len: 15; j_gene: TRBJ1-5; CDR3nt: TGTGCCAGCAGTTTCTGGCCGGGCGTCAATCAGCCCCAGCATTTT; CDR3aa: CASSFWPGVNQPQHF
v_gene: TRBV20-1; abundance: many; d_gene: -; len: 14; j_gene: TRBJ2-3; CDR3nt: TGCAGTGCTAGAGCAGAGGTCCCCACAGATACGCAGTATTTT; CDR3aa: CSARAEVPTDTQYF
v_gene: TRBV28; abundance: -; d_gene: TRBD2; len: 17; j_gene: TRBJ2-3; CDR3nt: TGTGCCAGCAGTTTATTAGGGACTACAGCTAGCACAGATACGCAGTATTTT; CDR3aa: CASSLLGTTASTDTQYF
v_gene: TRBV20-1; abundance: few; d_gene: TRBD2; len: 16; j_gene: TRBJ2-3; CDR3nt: TGCAGTGCTAGAGCCTTAGCGGGGGAAAGCACAGATACGCAGTATTTT; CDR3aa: CSARALAGESTDTQYF
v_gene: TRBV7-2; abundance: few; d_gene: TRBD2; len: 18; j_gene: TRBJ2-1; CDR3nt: TGTGCCAGCAGCTTAGATACGGGACTAGCGGGGGGGAACAATGAGCAGTTCTTC; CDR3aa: CASSLDTGLAGGNNEQFF
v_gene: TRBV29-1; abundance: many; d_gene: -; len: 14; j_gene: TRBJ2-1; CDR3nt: TGCAGCGTAGAGAGACAGGTCTTAGGCAATGAGCAGTTCTTC; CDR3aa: CSVERQVLGNEQFF
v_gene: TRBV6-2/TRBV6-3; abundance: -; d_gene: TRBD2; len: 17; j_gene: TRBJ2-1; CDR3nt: TGTGCCAGCAGTTACGTGAGGCGGGGGACCTCCGGGAATGAGCAGTTCTTC; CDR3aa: CASSYVRRGTSGNEQFF
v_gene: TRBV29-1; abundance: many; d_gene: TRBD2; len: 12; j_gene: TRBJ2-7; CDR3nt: TGCAGCGTCGGGACTAGCAGCGGTGAGCAGTACTTC; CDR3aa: CSVGTSSGEQYF
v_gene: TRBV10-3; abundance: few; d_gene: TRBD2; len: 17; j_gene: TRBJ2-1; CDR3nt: TGTGCCATCAGTGAGTCGGGGACTAGCGGGAGCCCCCATGAGCAGTTCTTC; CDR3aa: CAISESGTSGSPHEQFF
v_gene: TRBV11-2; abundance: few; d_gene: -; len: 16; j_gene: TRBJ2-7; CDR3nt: TGTGCCAGCAGCCCCAACCCGCCGTCCATTTCCTACGAGCAGTACTTC; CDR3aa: CASSPNPPSISYEQYF
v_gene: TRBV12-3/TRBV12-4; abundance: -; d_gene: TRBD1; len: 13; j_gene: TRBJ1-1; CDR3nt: TGTGCCAGCAGTGCCACAGGGGGCAGGGAAGCTTTCTTT; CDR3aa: CASSATGGREAFF
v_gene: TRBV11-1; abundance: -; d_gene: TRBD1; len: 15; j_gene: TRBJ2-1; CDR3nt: TGTGCCAGCAGTCCTCTCGGGACAGGGACCTACGAGCAGTTCTTC; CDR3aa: CASSPLGTGTYEQFF
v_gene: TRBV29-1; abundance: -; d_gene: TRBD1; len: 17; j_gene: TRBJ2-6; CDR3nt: TGCAGCGTTGAAGATCGGGACAGGGTTTCCGGGACCAACGTCCTGACTTTC; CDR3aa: CSVEDRDRVSGTNVLTF
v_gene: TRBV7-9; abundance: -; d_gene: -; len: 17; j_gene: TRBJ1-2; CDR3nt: TGTGCCAGCAGCTTGGCCGGGTCCTCCATCTTGGGCTATGGCTACACCTTC; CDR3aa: CASSLAGSSILGYGYTF
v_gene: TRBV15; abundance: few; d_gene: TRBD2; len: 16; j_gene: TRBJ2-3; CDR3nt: TGTGCCACCAGCAGAGGGTCTAGCGGTCCCACAGATACGCAGTATTTT; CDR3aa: CATSRGSSGPTDTQYF
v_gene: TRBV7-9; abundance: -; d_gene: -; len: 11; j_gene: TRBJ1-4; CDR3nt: TGTGCCAGCAGCTCCACGGAAAAACTGTTTTTT; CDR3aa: CASSSTEKLFF
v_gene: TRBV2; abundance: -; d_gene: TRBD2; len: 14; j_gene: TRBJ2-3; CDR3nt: TGTGCCGGTAAAGCGGGGACTAGCACAGATACGCAGTATTTT; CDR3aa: CAGKAGTSTDTQYF
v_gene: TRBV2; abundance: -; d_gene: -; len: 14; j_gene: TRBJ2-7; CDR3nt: TGTGCCAGCAGTAGCGGAAATCCCCCCTACGAGCAGTACTTC; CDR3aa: CASSSGNPPYEQYF
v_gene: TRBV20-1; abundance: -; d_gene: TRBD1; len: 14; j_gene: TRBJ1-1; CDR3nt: TGCAGTGCGCTTCCCGGACAGGGAGGGACTGAAGCTTTCTTT; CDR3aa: CSALPGQGGTEAFF
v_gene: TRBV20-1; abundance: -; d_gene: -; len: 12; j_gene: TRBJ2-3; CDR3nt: TGCAGTGCTCCTCCCGGGCCAGGGACGCAGTATTTT; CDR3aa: CSAPPGPGTQYF
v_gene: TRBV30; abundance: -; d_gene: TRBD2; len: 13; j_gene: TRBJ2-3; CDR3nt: TGTGCCTGGAATCGGGGGGAGGCAGATACGCAGTATTTT; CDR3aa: CAWNRGEADTQYF
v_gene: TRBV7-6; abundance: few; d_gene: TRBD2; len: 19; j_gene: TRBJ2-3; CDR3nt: TGTGCCAGCAGCTTGGGACTAGCGGGGGGGATTCCCCTCACAGATACGCAGTATTTT; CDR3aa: CASSLGLAGGIPLTDTQYF
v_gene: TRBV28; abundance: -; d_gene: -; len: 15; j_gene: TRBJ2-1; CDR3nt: TGTGCCAGCAGTTTCCCGTACGGTGTGGGGGATGAGCAGTTCTTC; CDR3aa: CASSFPYGVGDEQFF
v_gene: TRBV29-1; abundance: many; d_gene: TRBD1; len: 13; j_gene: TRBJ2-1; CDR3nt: TGCAGCGGTTGGACAGGGGACGTCGATGAGCAGTTCTTC; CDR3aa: CSGWTGDVDEQFF
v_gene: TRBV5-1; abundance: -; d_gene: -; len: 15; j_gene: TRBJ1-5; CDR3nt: TGCGCCAGCAGCTTGGAAGCAGGGCGCAATCAGCCCCAGCATTTT; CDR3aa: CASSLEAGRNQPQHF
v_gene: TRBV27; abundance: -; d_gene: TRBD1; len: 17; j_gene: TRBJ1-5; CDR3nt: TGTGCCAGCAGTTTCACGGGGACAGTCCCTAGCAATCAGCCCCAGCATTTT; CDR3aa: CASSFTGTVPSNQPQHF
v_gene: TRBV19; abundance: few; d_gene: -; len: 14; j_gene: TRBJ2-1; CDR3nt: TGTGCCAGTAGTATGGGGGCTACCCAAGGAAAGCAGTTCTTC; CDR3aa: CASSMGATQGKQFF
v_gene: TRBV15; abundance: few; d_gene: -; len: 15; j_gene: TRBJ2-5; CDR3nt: TGTGCCACCAGCAGAGCGGGGACTTCGCAAGAGACCCAGTACTTC; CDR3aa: CATSRAGTSQETQYF
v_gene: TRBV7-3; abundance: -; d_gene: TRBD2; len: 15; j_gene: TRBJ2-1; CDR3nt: TGTGCCAGCAGCTTAATAGGACTAGCTAATAATGAGCAGTTCTTC; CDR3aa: CASSLIGLANNEQFF
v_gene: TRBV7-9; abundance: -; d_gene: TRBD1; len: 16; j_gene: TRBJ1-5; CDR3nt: TGTGCCAGCAGCTGGGGACGGACAGGGGCTGGGCAGCCCCAGCATTTT; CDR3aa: CASSWGRTGAGQPQHF
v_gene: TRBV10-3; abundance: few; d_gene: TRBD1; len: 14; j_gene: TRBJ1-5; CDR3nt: TGTGCCATCAGAAGACAGGGAACGGGTCAGCCCCAGCATTTT; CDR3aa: CAIRRQGTGQPQHF